These 32 T cell receptor beta chains share one sample of origin, sequenced in a study of CD8 T cells in ankylosing spondylitis (dated by TCRdb to 2016 to 2017). The library relied on 5' RACE. Sequencing relied on an Illumina HiSeq 2500. Using fastp trimming at Q25 and MiXCR clonotype assembly, TCRdb reanalyzed the public sequencing data and kept in-frame beta chains. Each CDR3 protein gets just one entry, which takes the most common genes and DNA from the rows behind it. Within this sample are approximately 340,000 distinct CDR3 sequences, with 14% to 15% of them counted one time only. About 1% of the sample lies in the top ten. Input material: blood, either unsorted or a sorted T cell fraction (not recorded which). The receptors derive from a male donor with ankylosing spondylitis or in good health (not recorded which).

The chain combines TRBV5-1 with TRBJ2-2, with TRBD1 as a possible D gene (5 bases). The V and J ends lost 4 bases and 3 bases respectively, with 10 bases between them. The CDR3 runs 14 residues. Germline assignment: CDR1 SGHRS and CDR2 YFSETQ. CDR3 coding DNA: TGCGCCAGCAGCCCTGACAGAGACACCGGGGAGCTGTTTTTT. Translation gives CASSPDRDTGELFF.

The V call is TRBV3-1, the J call TRBJ1-4; D not resolved. The CDR3 extends over 12 amino acids. Germline loops: CDR1 LGHDT, CDR2 YNNKEL (reference sequence). V dropped 2 bases and J dropped 8 bases, with 6 bases sitting between them. The CDR3, as DNA: TGTGCCAGCAGCCAATTTCGAGAAAAACTGTTTTTT. Encoded protein: CASSQFREKLFF.

This clonotype was seen repeatedly, ten times or more. This sequence joins TRBV4-2 and TRBJ2-4; no definite D call. Trimming took off 1 base at V and 8 bases at J, with 21 bases between the two ends. The CDR3 runs to 17 residues. Germline V gene lookup returns CDR1 LGHNA and CDR2 YNFKEQ. CDR3 nucleotides: TGTGCCAGCAGCCAAGTCCTAGAAGGTCCGTCCCGGGACATTCAGTACTTC. This gives the protein CASSQVLEGPSRDIQYF.

This clonotype came up a few times. V usage is TRBV20-1 and J usage is TRBJ2-7; the match to TRBD1 covers 10 bases. The CDR3 extends over 14 amino acids. After removal of 5 bases from V and 3 bases from J, the junction contained 7 bases not matched to a gene. The germline gives CDR1 DFQATT, CDR2 SNEGSKA (reference sequence). The CDR3 bases are TGCAGTGCTCTAGCGGACAGGGGGAGCTACGAGCAGTACTTC. Its protein is CSALADRGSYEQYF.

V gene TRBV3-1 combines with J gene TRBJ2-5; a weak D match, TRBD2 (7 bases). This CDR3 has 14 amino acids. The germline V gene encodes CDR1 LGHDT and CDR2 YNNKEL (reference sequence). The ends were cut back, 2 bases at V and 7 bases at J, with 14 bases in the middle. CDR3 DNA sequence: TGTGCCAGCAGCCAATCCGGGGGGCCGCGGACCCAGTACTTC. The encoded protein is CASSQSGGPRTQYF.

At least ten counts were recorded for this clonotype. The chain uses TRBV5-1 and TRBJ2-7; D is possibly TRBD1 (6 bases). The germline V and J ends were trimmed by 1 base and 9 bases, with 14 bases remaining between them. Germline V gene data show CDR1 as SGHRS and CDR2 as YFSETQ. The CDR3 runs to 13 residues. The CDR3 region is CASSLRAGERQYF. CDR3 coding DNA: TGCGCCAGCAGCTTGAGGGCAGGGGAGCGGCAGTACTTC.

In this sample, this clonotype turned up a few times. J is TRBJ2-5 and V is TRBV5-1; D may correspond to TRBD1 or TRBD2 (5 bases each). This CDR3 comprises 14 residues. Germline V gene sequence: CDR1 SGHRS, CDR2 YFSETQ. Trimming shortened V by 4 bases and J by 3 bases, and 13 bases separated the two germline ends. CDR3: CASSPGPVKETQYF. The CDR3 DNA reads TGCGCCAGCAGCCCGGGGCCGGTAAAAGAGACCCAGTACTTC.

The chain employs TRBV6-1 and TRBJ2-2; D remains unclear. Trimming left V 6 bases short and J 2 bases short, with 10 bases between. Germline values: CDR1 MNHNS, CDR2 SASEGT. This CDR3 has 14 residues. This chain's CDR3 is CASRSLGNTGELFF. The CDR3 nucleotides read TGTGCCAGCAGAAGTCTAGGAAACACCGGGGAGCTGTTTTTT.

In this sample, this clonotype turned up a few times. This sequence joins TRBV9 and TRBJ2-5, with D maybe TRBD2 (5 bases). Germline assignment: CDR1 SGDLS and CDR2 YYNGEE. Trimming removed 0 bases at V and 6 bases at J, with 9 bases between. The CDR3 has 13 residues. DNA of the CDR3: TGTGCCAGCAGCGTAGGAGGGTTAAAGACCCAGTACTTC. It encodes CASSVGGLKTQYF.

V gene TRBV10-3 combines with J gene TRBJ2-7; D gene unclear. Trimming took 5 bases from V and 2 from J, leaving 13 bases between them. This CDR3 has 14 amino acids. The germline gives CDR1 ENHRY, CDR2 SYGVKD. The CDR3 is CAISLASLPYEQYF. Here the CDR3 DNA reads TGTGCCATCAGTTTGGCTAGTCTCCCCTACGAGCAGTACTTC.

This clonotype was seen more than once but under ten times. This chain uses TRBV5-1 with TRBJ2-2; D is ambiguous. The length of the CDR3 is 17 residues. V dropped 0 bases and J dropped 0 bases, with 12 bases sitting between them. Germline CDR1 and CDR2: SGHRS and YFSETQ. The CDR3 nucleotides read TGCGCCAGCAGCTTGGCAGAAGGAGTTCCGAACACCGGGGAGCTGTTTTTT. Translated, it gives CASSLAEGVPNTGELFF. Full variable domain (missing parts from reference TRBV5-1 and TRBJ2-2): KAGVTQTPRYLIKTRGQQVTLSCSPISGHRSVSWYQQTPGQGLQFLFEYFSETQRNKGNFPGRFSGRQFSNSRSEMNVSTLELGDSALYLCASSLAEGVPNTGELFFGEGSRLTVL.

This chain connects TRBV28 to TRBJ1-5; unclear D gene. The CDR3 totals 14 residues. Germline V gene sequence: CDR1 MDHEN, CDR2 SYDVKM. V was shortened by 7 bases and J by 2 bases, with 12 bases between the two germline ends. Here the CDR3 reads CASTSPRGNQPQHF. Here the CDR3 DNA reads TGTGCCAGCACTTCCCCAAGGGGCAATCAGCCCCAGCATTTT.

This clonotype was observed a few times. The chain is built from TRBV20-1 and TRBJ1-1; D is uncertain. Per germline, CDR1 DFQATT and CDR2 SNEGSKA (reference sequence). Trimming stripped 3 bases from V and 1 base from J, with 9 bases between. The CDR3 has 13 residues. The CDR3 sequence: CSASPGQNTEAFF. Written as DNA, the CDR3 is TGCAGTGCTAGTCCAGGCCAGAACACTGAAGCTTTCTTT.

The CDR3 sequence is CASSYKPGFSYEQYF. The CDR3 nucleotides read TGTGCCAGCAGTTACAAACCGGGTTTCTCCTACGAGCAGTACTTC. The chain couples TRBV6-5 to TRBJ2-7; no reliable D call. Trimming removed 2 bases at V and 0 bases at J, with 11 bases between. The CDR3 is 15 residues long. CDR1 is MNHEY and CDR2 is SVGAGI in the germline V gene.

CDR3 in amino acids: CSAITDSNQPQHF. The DNA for the CDR3 is TGCAGTGCTATAACGGATAGCAATCAGCCCCAGCATTTT. The chain couples TRBV20-1 to TRBJ1-5; no definite D call. Germline V CDR1 and CDR2: DFQATT, SNEGSKA (reference sequence). The V and J ends lost 4 bases and 0 bases respectively, with 7 bases between them. The CDR3 has 13 residues.

This clonotype has ten or more counts. This chain links TRBV12-3 or TRBV12-4 with TRBJ1-1, with TRBD1 as a possible D gene (6 bases). The CDR3 runs 14 residues. The germline V and J ends were trimmed by 5 bases and 1 base, with 11 bases remaining between them. In nucleotides, the CDR3 is TGTGCCAGCAGTCCGCCGACAGGGAACACTGAAGCTTTCTTT. Its protein product is CASSPPTGNTEAFF.

J is TRBJ2-1 and V is TRBV25-1; D unclear. The CDR3 length is 16 residues. CDR1 is MGHDK and CDR2 is SYGVNS in the germline V gene. V was pared by 2 bases and J by 0 bases, with 11 bases between. CDR3 loop: CASSEGPASSYNEQFF. DNA of the CDR3: TGTGCCAGCAGTGAAGGGCCGGCGAGCTCCTACAATGAGCAGTTCTTC.

This clonotype was recorded a few times. The chain carries TRBV15 and TRBJ2-3; D is uncertain. CDR3 length: 15 residues. Germline values: CDR1 LNHNV, CDR2 YYDKDF (reference sequence). V was clipped by 0 bases and J by 5 bases, with 12 bases between them. The CDR3 loop is CATSRDPLPGDTQYF. The CDR3 bases are TGTGCCACCAGCAGAGATCCCCTCCCAGGAGATACGCAGTATTTT.

The sample holds many counts of this clonotype. The chain uses TRBV15 and TRBJ1-2; TRBD1 is a possible D gene (5 bases). V shed 1 base and J shed 4 bases, with 10 bases lying between them. The CDR3 runs to 14 residues. CDR1 LNHNV and CDR2 YYDKDF come from the germline V gene (reference sequence). CDR3 loop: CATSRASGGYGYTF. For the CDR3, the DNA is TGTGCCACCAGCAGAGCATCCGGGGGCTATGGCTACACCTTC.

This clonotype was observed many times. The genes are TRBV10-1 and TRBJ2-2; 8 bases are a match to TRBD1. The V segment lost 8 bases and the J segment 4 bases; nucleotides outside the gene matches: 6. CDR3 length: 14 amino acids. Germline V lookup: CDR1 WNHNN, CDR2 SYGVQD (reference sequence). The CDR3 DNA reads as TGCGCCAGCTCGGACAGGGAGAGCACCGGGGAGCTGTTTTTT. Translation gives CASSDRESTGELFF.

This clonotype was counted a few times. The genes are TRBV12-3 or TRBV12-4 and TRBJ1-6; tentatively, D is TRBD1 (5 bases). CDR3 length equals 15 residues. The V gene lost 4 bases and the J gene lost 4 bases, with 11 bases spanning the gap. For the CDR3, the DNA is TGTGCCAGCAGTTCTGGGGGTCTTTATAATTCACCCCTCCACTTT. It specifies CASSSGGLYNSPLHF.

Only a few counts were recorded for this clonotype. CDR3 region: CASSSYLAGGLTDTQYF. The CDR3 DNA reads as TGTGCCAGCAGTTCCTATTTAGCGGGAGGCCTCACAGATACGCAGTATTTT. V usage is TRBV12-3 or TRBV12-4 and J usage is TRBJ2-3; 10 nucleotides line up with TRBD2. CDR3 size: 17 residues. V lost 4 bases to trimming and J lost 2 bases; unmatched junction nucleotides: 9.

The gene calls are TRBV4-1 and TRBJ2-2, with TRBD1 matching over 7 bases. Trimming removed 3 bases from V and 6 bases from J; junction bases left unmatched: 10. The CDR3 is 16 residues long. Germline V gene lookup returns CDR1 MGHRA and CDR2 YSYEKL. CDR3 sequence reads: CASSQGTVGIPGELFF. CDR3 bases: TGCGCCAGCAGCCAGGGGACAGTCGGTATCCCCGGGGAGCTGTTTTTT.

The V call is TRBV20-1, the J call TRBJ1-3, with D uncertain. V lost 6 bases and J lost 4, with 13 bases in between. The CDR3 extends over 13 amino acids. CDR1 is DFQATT and CDR2 is SNEGSKA in the germline V gene (reference sequence). The CDR3 DNA is TGCAGTGCCGCGTCAGGACTGGGAAACACCATATATTTT. It yields the protein CSAASGLGNTIYF.

Only a few counts were recorded for this clonotype. The rearrangement joins TRBV3-1 to TRBJ1-1; 8 bases line up with TRBD1. The CDR3 runs 15 residues. Germline V gene sequence: CDR1 LGHDT, CDR2 YNNKEL (reference sequence). Trimming removed 4 bases from V and 0 bases from J; junction bases left unmatched: 4. In nucleotides, the CDR3 is TGTGCCAGCAGCCTCCGGACAGGGATGAACACTGAAGCTTTCTTT. It translates to CASSLRTGMNTEAFF.

This clonotype showed up just a few times. This rearrangement joins TRBV5-1 to TRBJ2-1, with 10 nucleotides matching TRBD2. The CDR3 has 15 amino acids. Per the germline V gene, CDR1 is SGHRS and CDR2 is YFSETQ. Germline trimming cut 0 bases from V and 6 bases from J; bases unmatched to any gene: 3. Here the CDR3 reads CASSLGAGGPNEQFF. CDR3 DNA: TGCGCCAGCAGCTTGGGAGCGGGAGGGCCCAATGAGCAGTTCTTC.

This clonotype was recorded a few times. The genes are TRBV4-2 and TRBJ2-3; TRBD2 agrees at 8 bases. There are 18 residues in the CDR3. Germline trimming cut 1 base from V and 0 bases from J; bases unmatched to any gene: 9. Germline-derived CDR1 and CDR2 are LGHNA and YNFKEQ. CDR3 sequence reads: CASSQVPPGGASTDTQYF. DNA for the CDR3: TGTGCCAGCAGCCAAGTCCCCCCGGGAGGGGCCAGCACAGATACGCAGTATTTT.

V gene TRBV6-2 or TRBV6-3 combines with J gene TRBJ2-3; 8 bases match TRBD1. The CDR3 consists of 13 residues. The germline V gene has CDR1 MNHEY and CDR2 SVGEGT. V dropped 6 bases and J dropped 14; count of bases not matched to a gene: 13. The CDR3 DNA reads TGTGCCAGCAGGGGTACGGAGGCAGGGGGCTTGTATTTT. Protein: CASRGTEAGGLYF.

The sample holds a few counts of this clonotype. J is TRBJ2-1 and V is TRBV10-3; TRBD2 aligns across 9 bases. Unmatched junction bases numbered 5, after V lost 3 bases and J lost 8 bases. From germline, CDR1 is ENHRY and CDR2 SYGVKD. The CDR3 extends over 14 amino acids. The CDR3 reads CAISESGGSHEQFF. As DNA, the CDR3 is TGTGCCATCAGTGAAAGCGGGGGGAGCCATGAGCAGTTCTTC.

This clonotype has only a few counts. The gene calls are TRBV5-1 and TRBJ2-5; TRBD2 matches at 14 bases. V was clipped by 4 bases and J by 12 bases; unmatched bases: 8. Germline V gene data show CDR1 as SGHRS and CDR2 as YFSETQ. This CDR3 has 14 amino acids. The chain's CDR3 is CASSPRLAGGIKYF. In DNA form, the CDR3 reads TGCGCCAGCAGCCCGCGACTAGCGGGGGGGATAAAGTACTTC.

The V gene is TRBV5-1, the J gene TRBJ2-7, with D perhaps being TRBD1 or TRBD2 (7 bases each). Deletions cut 4 bases from V and 3 bases from J, with 17 bases between. The CDR3 is 15 residues long. CDR1 is SGHRS and CDR2 is YFSETQ in the germline V gene. DNA for the CDR3: TGCGCCAGCAGCCCAAGGGGGCTAGCGGTCTACGAGCAGTACTTC. This encodes CASSPRGLAVYEQYF.

This clonotype was seen repeatedly, ten times or more. This chain joins TRBV12-3 or TRBV12-4 and TRBJ2-1, with TRBD2 matching 7 bases. CDR3 length equals 14 residues. V trimming: 10 bases; J trimming: 4 bases; junction bases outside the gene matches: 10. This chain's CDR3 is CAIRLGGVYNEQFF. As DNA, the CDR3 is TGTGCCATCCGGTTGGGGGGGGTATACAATGAGCAGTTCTTC.